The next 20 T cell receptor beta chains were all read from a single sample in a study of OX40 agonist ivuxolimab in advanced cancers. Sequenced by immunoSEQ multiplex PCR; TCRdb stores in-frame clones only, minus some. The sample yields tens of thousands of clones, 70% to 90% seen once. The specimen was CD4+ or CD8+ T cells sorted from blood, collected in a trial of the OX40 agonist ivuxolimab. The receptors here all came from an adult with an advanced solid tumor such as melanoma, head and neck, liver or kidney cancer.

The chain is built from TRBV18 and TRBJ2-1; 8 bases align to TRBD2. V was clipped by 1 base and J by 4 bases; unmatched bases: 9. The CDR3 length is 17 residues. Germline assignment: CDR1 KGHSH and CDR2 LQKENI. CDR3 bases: TGTGCCAGCTCACCACTCCCTGCGGGGGGCCTTTACAATGAGCAGTTCTTC. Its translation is CASSPLPAGGLYNEQFF.

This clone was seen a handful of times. The CDR3 protein is CASSSLGASGYTF. The CDR3 nucleotides are TGTGCCAGCAGCTCCTTGGGGGCGAGCGGCTACACCTTC. The V call is TRBV7-9, the J call TRBJ1-2, with D tentatively TRBD1 (6 bases). V was pared by 4 bases and J by 8 bases, with 14 bases between. Germline assignment: CDR1 SEHNR and CDR2 FQNEAQ (reference sequence). This CDR3 comprises 13 residues.

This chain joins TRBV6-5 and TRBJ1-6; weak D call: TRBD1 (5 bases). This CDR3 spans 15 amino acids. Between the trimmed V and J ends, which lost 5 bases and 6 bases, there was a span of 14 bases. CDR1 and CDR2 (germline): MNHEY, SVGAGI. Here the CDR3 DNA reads TGTGCCAGCAGTACATCCGGGACCGGTAATTCACCCCTCCACTTT. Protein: CASSTSGTGNSPLHF.

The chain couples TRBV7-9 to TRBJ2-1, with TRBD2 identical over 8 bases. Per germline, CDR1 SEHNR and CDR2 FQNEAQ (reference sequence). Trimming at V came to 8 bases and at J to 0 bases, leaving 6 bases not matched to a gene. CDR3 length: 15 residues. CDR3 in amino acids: CASLFAGGSYNEQFF. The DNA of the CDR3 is TGTGCCAGCCTCTTTGCGGGGGGCTCCTACAATGAGCAGTTCTTC.

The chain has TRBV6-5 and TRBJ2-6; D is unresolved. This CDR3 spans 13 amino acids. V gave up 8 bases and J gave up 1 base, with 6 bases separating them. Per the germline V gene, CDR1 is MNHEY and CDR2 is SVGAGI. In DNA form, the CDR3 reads TGTGCCAGCTCGGTATCTGGGGCCAACGTCCTGACTTTC. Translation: CASSVSGANVLTF.

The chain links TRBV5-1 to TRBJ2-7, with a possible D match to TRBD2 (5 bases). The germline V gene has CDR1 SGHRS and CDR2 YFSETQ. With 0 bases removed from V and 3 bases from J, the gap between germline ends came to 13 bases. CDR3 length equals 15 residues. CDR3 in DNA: TGCGCCAGCAGCTTGGAGGTCGGGGAGCGCTACGAGCAGTACTTC. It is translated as CASSLEVGERYEQYF.

The CDR3 loop is CASSTRTSGGLTDTQYF. Written as DNA, the CDR3 is TGTGCCAGTAGTACCCGGACTAGCGGGGGGCTCACAGATACGCAGTATTTT. The gene calls are TRBV19 and TRBJ2-3; TRBD2 aligns across 14 bases. The CDR3 length is 17 residues. Germline V CDR1 and CDR2: LNHDA, SQIVND (reference sequence). With V trimmed by 4 bases and J by 2 bases, 5 bases remained unmatched.

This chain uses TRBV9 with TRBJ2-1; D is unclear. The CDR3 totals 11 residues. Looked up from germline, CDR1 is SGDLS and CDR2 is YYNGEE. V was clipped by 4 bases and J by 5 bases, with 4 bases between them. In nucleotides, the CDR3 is TGTGCCAGCAGCCGAAACAATGAGCAGTTCTTC. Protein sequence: CASSRNNEQFF.

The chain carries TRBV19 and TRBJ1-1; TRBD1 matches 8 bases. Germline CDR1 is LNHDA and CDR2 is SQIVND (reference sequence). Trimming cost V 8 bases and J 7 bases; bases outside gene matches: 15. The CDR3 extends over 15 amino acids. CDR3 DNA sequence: TGTGCCAGTTCCAAAGGTGGGACAGGCGTACTTGAAGCTTTCTTT. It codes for CASSKGGTGVLEAFF. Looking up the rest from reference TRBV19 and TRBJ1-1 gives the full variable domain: DGGITQSPKYLFRKEGQNVTLSCEQNLNHDAMYWYRQDPGQGLRLIYYSQIVNDFQKGDIAEGYSVSREKKESFPLTVTSAQKNPTAFYLCASSKGGTGVLEAFFGQGTRLTVV.

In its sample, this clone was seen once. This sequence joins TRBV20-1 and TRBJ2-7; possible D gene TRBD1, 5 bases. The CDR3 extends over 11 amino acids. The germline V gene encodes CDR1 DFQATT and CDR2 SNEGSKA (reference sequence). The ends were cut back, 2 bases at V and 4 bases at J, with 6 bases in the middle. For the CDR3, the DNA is TGCAGTGCTAGAAGGGGTTACGAGCAGTACTTC. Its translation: CSARRGYEQYF.

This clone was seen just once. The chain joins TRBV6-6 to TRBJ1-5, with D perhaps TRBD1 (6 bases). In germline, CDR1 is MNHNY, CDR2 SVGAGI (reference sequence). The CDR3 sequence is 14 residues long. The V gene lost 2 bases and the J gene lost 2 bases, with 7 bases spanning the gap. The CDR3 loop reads CASSYPGGNQPQHF. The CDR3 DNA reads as TGTGCCAGCAGTTACCCAGGGGGCAATCAGCCCCAGCATTTT.

The CDR3 DNA is TGTGCCAGTTCCCAAGGGCAGGGCCAAGAGACCCAGTACTTC. This codes for CASSQGQGQETQYF. The chain has TRBV19 and TRBJ2-5, with D possibly TRBD1 on 5 matching bases. Germline CDR1 and CDR2: LNHDA and SQIVND (reference sequence). This CDR3 spans 14 amino acids. V dropped 8 bases and J dropped 1 base, with 14 bases sitting between them. The entire variable domain, with the rest obtained from reference TRBV19 and TRBJ2-5, is as follows: DGGITQSPKYLFRKEGQNVTLSCEQNLNHDAMYWYRQDPGQGLRLIYYSQIVNDFQKGDIAEGYSVSREKKESFPLTVTSAQKNPTAFYLCASSQGQGQETQYFGPGTRLLVL.

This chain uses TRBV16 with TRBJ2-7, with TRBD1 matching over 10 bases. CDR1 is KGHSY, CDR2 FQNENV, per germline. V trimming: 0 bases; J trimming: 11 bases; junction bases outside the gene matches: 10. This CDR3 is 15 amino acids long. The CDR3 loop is CASSQSLRQGAVEYF. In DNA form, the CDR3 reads TGTGCCAGCAGCCAATCCTTGAGACAGGGGGCCGTGGAGTACTTC. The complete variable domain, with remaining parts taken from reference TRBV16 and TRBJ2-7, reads GEEVAQTPKHLVRGEGQKAKLYCAPIKGHSYVFWYQQVLKNEFKFLISFQNENVFDETGMPKERFSAKCLPNSPCSLEIQATKLEDSAVYFCASSQSLRQGAVEYFGPGTRLTVT.

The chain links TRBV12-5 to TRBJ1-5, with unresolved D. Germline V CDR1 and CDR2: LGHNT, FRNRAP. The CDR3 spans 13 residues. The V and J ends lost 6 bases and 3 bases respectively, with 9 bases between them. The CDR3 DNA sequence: TGTGCTAGTGGGTGGACCATCAATCAGCCCCAGCATTTT. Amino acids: CASGWTINQPQHF.

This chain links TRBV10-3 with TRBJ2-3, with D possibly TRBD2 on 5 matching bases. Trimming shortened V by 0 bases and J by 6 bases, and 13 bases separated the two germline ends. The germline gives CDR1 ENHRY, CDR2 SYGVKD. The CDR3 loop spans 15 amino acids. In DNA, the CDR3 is TGTGCCATCAGTGAGTCGATGGTTAGCGCCGATACGCAGTATTTT. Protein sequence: CAISESMVSADTQYF.

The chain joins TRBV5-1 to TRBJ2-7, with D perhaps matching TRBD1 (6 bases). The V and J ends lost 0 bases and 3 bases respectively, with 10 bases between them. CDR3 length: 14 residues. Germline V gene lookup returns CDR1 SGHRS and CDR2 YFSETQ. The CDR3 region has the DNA TGCGCCAGCAGCTTGGGCTTACAGGGCTACGAGCAGTACTTC. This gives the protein CASSLGLQGYEQYF.

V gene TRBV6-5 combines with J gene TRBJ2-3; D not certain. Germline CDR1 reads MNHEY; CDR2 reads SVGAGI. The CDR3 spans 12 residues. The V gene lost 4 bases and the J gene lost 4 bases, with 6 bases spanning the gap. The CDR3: CASSFSSDTQYF. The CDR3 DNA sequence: TGTGCCAGCAGTTTCTCTTCAGATACGCAGTATTTT.

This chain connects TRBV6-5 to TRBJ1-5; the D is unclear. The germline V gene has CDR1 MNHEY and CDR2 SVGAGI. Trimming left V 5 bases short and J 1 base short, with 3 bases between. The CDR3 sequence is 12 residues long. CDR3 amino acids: CASSTSNQPQHF. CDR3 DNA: TGTGCCAGCAGTACAAGCAATCAGCCCCAGCATTTT.

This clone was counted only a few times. In nucleotides, the CDR3 is TGTGCCAGCAGTGAGAACAGGGATTCCTACGAGCAGTACTTC. As protein: CASSENRDSYEQYF. The chain combines TRBV2 with TRBJ2-7; D may be TRBD1 (6 bases). The CDR3 length is 14 residues. V lost 3 bases and J 1 base, leaving 10 bases between the germline ends. Germline loops: CDR1 SNHLY, CDR2 FYNNEI.

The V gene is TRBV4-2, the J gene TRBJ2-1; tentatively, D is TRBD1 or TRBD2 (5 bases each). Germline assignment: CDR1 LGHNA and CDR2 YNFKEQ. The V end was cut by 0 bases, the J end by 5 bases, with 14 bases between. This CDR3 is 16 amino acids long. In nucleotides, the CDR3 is TGTGCCAGCAGCCAAGAGTTGGGACGGCGGCACAATGAGCAGTTCTTC. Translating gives CASSQELGRRHNEQFF.